Detailed here is one T cell receptor (beta chain). Antigen: not known. The germline CDR1 and CDR2 sequences are SGHAT and FQNNGV. V was trimmed by 5 bases and J by 9 bases, leaving 8 bases between them. This CDR3 has 11 residues. The record originates from a study of identical twins. Study-level results: Memory repertoires lacked the insertion deficit that abundant cord blood beta clonotypes showed.

All of the donors were Caucasians in good health. TCRdb reprocessed the 5' RACE reads via MiXCR and lists one record per CDR3 protein. The table has 200,000 to 250,000 distinct CDR3 sequences, about 13% seen once. The data also belong to a second study, concerning yellow fever vaccine responses in identical twins. This second report adds: Twins reportedly showed a vaccine T cell response that seemed partly convergent and partly personalized.

V and J are TRBV11-2 and TRBJ2-1; TRBD1 might be the D (6 bases). The TCR originated in a young woman in good health. The sequenced sample was memory (CD45RO+) T cells sorted from blood. The DNA for the CDR3 is TGTGCCAGCAGCGGGGGCCCTGAGCAGTTCTTC. Translating gives CASSGGPEQFF. The full variable domain, completed using reference TRBV11-2 and TRBJ2-1, is EAGVAQSPRYKIIEKRQSVAFWCNPISGHATLYWYQQILGQGPKLLIQFQNNGVVDDSQLPKDRFSAERLKGVDSTLKIQPAKLEDSAVYLCASSGGPEQFFGPGTRLTVL.